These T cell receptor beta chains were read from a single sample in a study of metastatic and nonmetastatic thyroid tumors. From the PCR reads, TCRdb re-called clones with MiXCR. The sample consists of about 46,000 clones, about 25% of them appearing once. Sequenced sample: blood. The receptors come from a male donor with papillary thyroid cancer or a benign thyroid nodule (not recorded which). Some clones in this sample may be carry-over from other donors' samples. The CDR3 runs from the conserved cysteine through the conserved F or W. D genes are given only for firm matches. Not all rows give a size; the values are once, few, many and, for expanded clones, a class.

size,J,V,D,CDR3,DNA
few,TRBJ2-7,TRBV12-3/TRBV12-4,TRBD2,CASSLGASGRLYEQYF,TGTGCCAGCAGTTTAGGGGCTAGCGGGAGACTCTACGAGCAGTACTTC
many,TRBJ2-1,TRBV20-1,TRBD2,CSALKAGGTYNEQFF,TGCAGTGCCTTGAAAGCGGGAGGCACCTACAATGAGCAGTTCTTC
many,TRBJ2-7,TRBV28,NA,CASSLEGQNDEQYF,TGTGCCAGCAGTTTGGAGGGACAGAACGACGAGCAGTACTTC
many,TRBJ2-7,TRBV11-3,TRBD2,CASSKDRFLAGVYEQYF,TGTGCCAGCAGCAAAGATCGTTTTCTAGCGGGAGTGTACGAGCAGTACTTC
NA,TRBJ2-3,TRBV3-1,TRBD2,CASSRQTSRSTDTQYF,TGTGCCAGCAGTCGACAGACTAGCAGAAGCACAGATACGCAGTATTTT
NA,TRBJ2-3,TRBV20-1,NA,CSARDLTGGADTQYF,TGCAGTGCTAGAGATCTGACGGGGGGCGCAGATACGCAGTATTTT
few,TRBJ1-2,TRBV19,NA,CASSIETVSEGYTF,TGTGCCAGTAGTATAGAGACAGTCTCTGAAGGCTACACCTTC
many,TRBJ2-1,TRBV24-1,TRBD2,CATSDFQGTSGKYNEQFF,TGTGCCACCAGTGATTTCCAAGGGACTAGCGGGAAATACAATGAGCAGTTCTTC
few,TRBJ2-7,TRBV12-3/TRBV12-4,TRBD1,CASSYRGLEQYF,TGTGCCAGCAGTTACAGGGGGCTTGAGCAGTACTTC
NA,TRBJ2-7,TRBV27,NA,CASMDFGYEQYF,TGTGCCAGCATGGACTTCGGCTACGAGCAGTACTTC
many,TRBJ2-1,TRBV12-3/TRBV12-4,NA,CASSLIKGHEQFF,TGTGCCAGCAGTTTAATTAAGGGGCATGAGCAGTTCTTC
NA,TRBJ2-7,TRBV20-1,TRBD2,CSAPGTSGRYRTYEQYF,TGCAGTGCTCCCGGGACTAGCGGGAGATATAGGACCTACGAGCAGTACTTC
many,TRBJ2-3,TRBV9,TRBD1,CASSALTTGGDTQYF,TGTGCCAGCAGCGCGCTTACCACAGGGGGTGATACGCAGTATTTT
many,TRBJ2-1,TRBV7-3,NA,CASSLSNEQFF,TGTGCCAGCAGCTTAAGTAATGAGCAGTTCTTC
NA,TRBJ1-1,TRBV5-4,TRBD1,CASSVPPGQGNEAFF,TGTGCCAGCAGCGTCCCCCCGGGACAGGGGAATGAAGCTTTCTTT
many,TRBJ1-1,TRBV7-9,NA,CASSMTQNTEAFF,TGTGCCAGCAGCATGACACAGAACACTGAAGCTTTCTTT
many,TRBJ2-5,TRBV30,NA,CAWSNGGMVGETQYF,TGTGCCTGGAGCAACGGCGGGATGGTGGGAGAGACCCAGTACTTC
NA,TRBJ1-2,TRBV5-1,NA,CASSLAGQSRGYTF,TGCGCCAGCAGCTTGGCAGGGCAGTCCCGGGGCTACACCTTC
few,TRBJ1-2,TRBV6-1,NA,CASSWVPNYGYTF,TGTGCCAGCAGTTGGGTACCTAACTATGGCTACACCTTC
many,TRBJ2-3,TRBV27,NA,CASKPSSTDTQYF,TGTGCCAGCAAACCCTCTAGCACAGATACGCAGTATTTT
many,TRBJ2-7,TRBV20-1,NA,CSVTRGTTYEQYF,TGCAGTGTGACAAGGGGTACCACCTACGAGCAGTACTTC
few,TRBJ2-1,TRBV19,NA,CASTQTASYNEQFF,TGTGCCAGTACCCAAACAGCATCCTACAATGAGCAGTTCTTC
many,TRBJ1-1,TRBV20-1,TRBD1,CSAEPGQGVGAFF,TGCAGTGCAGAACCGGGACAGGGGGTGGGAGCTTTCTTT
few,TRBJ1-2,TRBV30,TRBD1,CAWSVRTGGGYTF,TGTGCCTGGAGTGTACGGACAGGGGGTGGCTACACCTTC
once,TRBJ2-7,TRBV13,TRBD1,CASSPRTGRSYEQYF,TGTGCCAGCAGCCCCCGGACAGGGAGGTCCTACGAGCAGTACTTC
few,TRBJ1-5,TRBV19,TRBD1,CASSRQGMGNQPQHF,TGTGCCAGTAGTAGACAGGGGATGGGCAATCAGCCCCAGCATTTT
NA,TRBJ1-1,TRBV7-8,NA,CASSSTGTEAFF,TGTGCCAGCAGCTCAACAGGAACTGAAGCTTTCTTT
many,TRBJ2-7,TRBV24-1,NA,CATSDHLAYEQYF,TGTGCCACCAGTGATCATCTAGCCTACGAGCAGTACTTC
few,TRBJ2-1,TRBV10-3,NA,CAISVDFFDEQFF,TGTGCCATCAGTGTGGACTTTTTTGATGAGCAGTTCTTC
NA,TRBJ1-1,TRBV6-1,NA,CASREGRPDTEAFF,TGTGCCAGCAGAGAAGGCAGGCCCGACACTGAAGCTTTCTTT
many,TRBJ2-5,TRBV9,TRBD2,CASSVEGGGLAGTQETQYF,TGTGCCAGCAGCGTAGAGGGCGGGGGACTAGCGGGGACGCAAGAGACCCAGTACTTC
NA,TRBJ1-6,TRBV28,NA,CASSPVSNSPLHF,TGTGCCAGCAGTCCGGTCTCAAATTCACCCCTCCACTTT
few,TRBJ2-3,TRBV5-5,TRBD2,CASSLAGASTDTQYF,TGTGCCAGCAGTTTAGCGGGTGCTAGCACAGATACGCAGTATTTT